This T cell receptor beta chain was found in a study of T cells after yellow fever vaccination (dated 2019 in TCRdb). In terms of the full investigation: Libraries from fractions with low cell numbers were prepared with the SMART-Seq v4 Ultra Low Input RNA kit. To track T-cell clones before and after primary and booster YFV17D yellow fever vaccination, bulk TCR alpha and beta repertoires were sequenced longitudinally. Two healthy male donors made up the cohort, one aged 18 to 30 years and the other aged 30 to 40 years. Blood samples were taken at several timepoints before and after primary and secondary immunization, and bulk PBMC replicates and cell subsets were isolated. The study at large found these results: Only a couple of donors were included in the study, so the extent to which the findings can be generalized is limited. Computational filtering was needed because FACS-sorted repertoires could contain abundant contaminating clonotypes from the bulk population. Compared with the primary T-cell response, the secondary T-cell response was faster but weaker, reaching its peak on day 5 rather than on day 15. A small share of clonotypes was detected in both CD4 and CD8 compartments, with the overlap likely arising from convergent recombination. After the booster, most clones that had expanded after primary vaccination were detected again (approximately 97% of CD4 and more than 80% of CD8), suggesting broad maintenance of memory.

CDR1 and CDR2, looked up from the germline V gene, are SGHAT and FQNNGV. The germline V end is reduced by 6 bases and the J end by 4 bases; junction bases left unmatched: 8. From the cysteine through the phenylalanine, the CDR3 covers 15 amino acids. Only the CDR3 DNA stays, 45 bases, in frame from base 1. In this sample, this clonotype turned up a few times. It has no known antigen specificity. Qualities for individual bases were not recorded, and no much larger clone is one base off. The treatment or condition label, as the study defines it: live attenuated yellow fever vaccine strain. At each blood-draw timepoint, two biological replicates of bulk PBMCs were obtained. A standard Ficoll-Paque protocol was used to isolate PBMCs from peripheral blood. TriZol was used to extract RNA from bulk PBMCs, from CD4 and CD8 fractions, and from dextramer-positive and dextramer-negative fractions. Synthesis of TCR cDNA relied on 5'RACE template switching, a step that introduced a universal primer site along with unique molecular identifiers. cDNA synthesis was primed from both the TCR alpha and TCR beta constant segments. Two PCR steps were used to amplify libraries, with sample barcodes and sequencing adapters being added in the second step. Sequencing of the libraries was done on either Illumina HiSeq 2500 (2x100 bp) or NovaSeq (2x150 bp). The study's processing was this. Demultiplexing of reads and collapsing into UMI consensus sequences were performed with MIGEC, and V(D)J alignment was carried out with MiXCR. Clonotypes responding to the vaccine were identified with edgeR on replicate PBMC samples, with the criteria of FDR below 0.01 and a log2 fold change above 5 up to day 15. CD4 or CD8 identity was assigned to each bulk clonotype according to whether the clonotype was present at higher abundance in the sequenced CD4 repertoire or the sequenced CD8 repertoire. The public reads were reanalyzed by TCRdb: fastp trimming at Q25, MiXCR alignment, in-frame beta chains only. Entries are consolidated by CDR3 protein sequence, retaining the most common genes and DNA. The V and J calls reflect TCRdb's pipeline rather than the authors' work. In this sample the table shows hundreds of thousands of distinct CDR3 sequences, approximately 13% of which occur a single time. 14% to 15% of the sample belongs to the ten largest clones.

The chain is assembled from TRBV11-2 and TRBJ2-7; 11 bases in the middle match TRBD2. The sequencing used PBMCs, collected on the day of the yellow fever booster vaccination. This sequence was found in a man aged 25-45 years who received the YFV17D yellow fever vaccine. In nucleotide form, the sequence is TGTGCCAGCAGGGAACCGGGACTAGCGGCTTACGAGCAGTACTTC. This codes for CASREPGLAAYEQYF.